This T cell receptor (beta chain) was found in a study of T cell responses to AZD1222 COVID-19 vaccine. Findings and limits, study-wide: White British people made up most donors, females outnumbered males, and clonal diversity was possibly underestimated. Spike-wide coverage was observed for vaccine-associated CD4 TCRs, with dominant responses at 160-218 and 743-854.

The CDR3 is 12 amino acids. Trimming stripped 1 base from V and 9 bases from J, with 7 bases between. Germline values: CDR1 SEHNR, CDR2 FQNEAQ (reference sequence). Data came from immunoSEQ multiplex PCR; TCRdb stores just in-frame clones and leaves some out. The table has 120,000 or so clones, approximately 90% seen once. On this clone itself: Its antigen is not known.

The genes are TRBV7-9 and TRBJ2-1, with D possibly being TRBD2 (5 bases). This sequence was found in an adult in good health. Sequenced here: peripheral blood, sampled on day 0 of AZD1222 vaccination. The CDR3 DNA is TGTGCCAGCAGCTTAGGTCGGGGTGAGCAGTTCTTC. Its translation: CASSLGRGEQFF.